These 7 T cell receptor beta chains came from one sample sequenced in a study of a mutant IDH1 vaccine in newly diagnosed glioma. TCRdb keeps only in-frame clones here, not all; method: immunoSEQ multiplex PCR. The sample lists roughly 45,000 clones, approximately 88% occurring once. The antigens for these receptors are not known. This sample's time point: week 23, last vaccination. In every dose of vaccine, 300 ug of mutant IDH1 20-mer peptide was given alongside topical imiquimod. Sequencing was performed on PBMCs, taken from a glioma patient whose treatment included an IDH1 peptide vaccine. These receptors came from a woman younger than 30 with glioma. Some clones in this sample may be carry-over from other donors' samples.

This sequence joins TRBV19 and TRBJ2-7; 8 nucleotides align to TRBD2. From germline, CDR1 is LNHDA and CDR2 SQIVND (reference sequence). V lost 6 bases, J lost 3 bases, and 4 bases stayed unmatched. The CDR3 spans 13 residues. Written as DNA, the CDR3 is TGTGCCAGTAGCCACGGGGGGGACTACGAGCAGTACTTC. Amino acid sequence: CASSHGGDYEQYF.

The chain joins TRBV11-3 to TRBJ2-7; 10 positions match TRBD2. V lost 4 bases to trimming and J lost 0 bases; unmatched junction nucleotides: 6. CDR1 and CDR2 (germline): SGHNT, YENEEA. The CDR3 covers 16 residues. In DNA form, the CDR3 reads TGTGCCAGCAGCTGGTATGGGACTAGCGTCTCCTACGAGCAGTACTTC. It encodes CASSWYGTSVSYEQYF. Variable domain in full (rest from reference TRBV11-3 and TRBJ2-7): EAGVVQSPRYKIIEKKQPVAFWCNPISGHNTLYWYLQNLGQGPELLIRYENEEAVDDSQLPKDRFSAERLKGVDSTLKIQPAELGDSAVYLCASSWYGTSVSYEQYFGPGTRLTVT.

The chain carries TRBV19 and TRBJ1-2, with 9 bases that match TRBD1. From germline, CDR1 is LNHDA and CDR2 SQIVND (reference sequence). V lost 6 bases and J lost 4; bases outside the gene matches: 6. The CDR3 has 14 amino acids. The CDR3 bases are TGTGCCAGTAGGGACAGGGGCGGGTCCTATGGCTACACCTTC. Residues: CASRDRGGSYGYTF.

CDR3 coding DNA: TGTGCCAGCAGCTTTTCGGCGGGGGGCGTGTACGAGCAGTACTTC. It translates to CASSFSAGGVYEQYF. The chain employs TRBV7-3 and TRBJ2-7, with 8 bases fitting TRBD2. Losses at the gene ends were 3 bases for V and 4 bases for J; bases not matched to a gene: 8. From germline, CDR1 is SGHTA and CDR2 FQGTGA. The length of the CDR3 is 15 residues.

The rearrangement joins TRBV5-6 to TRBJ2-1; no reliable D call. The germline V gene encodes CDR1 SGHDT and CDR2 YYEEEE. Trimming pared 0 bases from V and 2 bases from J, leaving 18 bases between. The CDR3 extends over 18 amino acids. CDR3 in amino acids: CASSLGNPGLKPYNEQFF. CDR3 nucleotides: TGTGCCAGCAGCTTGGGCAACCCGGGCCTCAAGCCCTACAATGAGCAGTTCTTC.

V gene TRBV6-5 combines with J gene TRBJ1-6; 7 positions match TRBD1. CDR3 length: 14 residues. The J segment lost 13 bases and the V segment lost 5 bases, leaving 11 bases of the junction unmatched. Germline loops: CDR1 MNHEY, CDR2 SVGAGI. The CDR3 sequence is CASSRDSSPGPLHF. CDR3 sequence (DNA): TGTGCCAGCAGTCGGGACAGTTCGCCGGGGCCCCTCCACTTT.

This clone is deemed medium-sized. This chain connects TRBV15 to TRBJ1-2, with D perhaps matching TRBD1 (5 bases). Germline V CDR1 and CDR2: LNHNV, YYDKDF (reference sequence). The ends were cut back, 0 bases at V and 0 bases at J, with 11 bases in the middle. The CDR3 totals 16 residues. Here the CDR3 reads CATSRDRQSTNYGYTF. The CDR3 nucleotides are TGTGCCACCAGCAGAGACCGACAGTCTACTAACTATGGCTACACCTTC.